This entry lists 5 T cell receptor beta chains sequenced from one sample in a study of blood T cell repertoires in COVID-19. Only in-frame clones appear in the TCRdb table, and some are missing; sequencing was by immunoSEQ multiplex PCR. The sample has about 200,000 clones; roughly 84% are singletons. Source material: peripheral blood. The receptors originated from a man aged 45-65 years with COVID-19, enrolled during active disease.

The gene calls are TRBV21-1 and TRBJ2-3; the table names TRBD2, a call not compared with the DNA. TRBV21-1 is deemed a pseudogene. This CDR3 spans 16 amino acids. CDR3: CASSKKVAGSYDTQYF. The CDR3 coding sequence is TGTGCCAGCAGCAAAAAAGTAGCGGGAAGTTATGATACGCAGTATTTT.

This chain connects TRBV30 to TRBJ1-2; D remains unclear. CDR1 and CDR2 (germline): GTSNPN, SVGIG (reference sequence). This CDR3 region has 11 residues. CDR3 region: CVLESPYGYTF. CDR3 nucleotide sequence: TGTGTTTTGGAGTCACCCTATGGCTACACCTTC.

This clone was found a few times. V gene TRBV29-1 combines with J gene TRBJ1-2; possible D gene TRBD1, 5 bases. The germline V and J ends were trimmed by 0 bases and 6 bases, with 11 bases remaining between them. Germline CDR1 and CDR2: SQVTM and ANQGSEA. This CDR3 spans 13 amino acids. The CDR3 DNA reads TGCAGCGTTGAAGATCCAGGGAACGATGGCTACACCTTC. Translated, it gives CSVEDPGNDGYTF.

The chain couples TRBV6-6 to TRBJ1-6; 7 bases agree with TRBD1. There are 15 residues in the CDR3. After removal of 0 bases from V and 8 bases from J, the junction contained 4 bases not matched to a gene. Germline V gene sequence: CDR1 MNHNY, CDR2 SVGAGI (reference sequence). The CDR3: CASSYSGQLYSPLHF. CDR3 in DNA: TGTGCCAGCAGTTACTCGGGACAGTTATATTCACCCCTCCACTTT.

V gene TRBV7-9 combines with J gene TRBJ1-4; D is unclear. There are 15 residues in the CDR3. V was clipped by 1 base and J by 4 bases, with 10 bases between them. Per the germline V gene, CDR1 is SEHNR and CDR2 is FQNEAQ (reference sequence). This CDR3 reads CASSLGIADNEKLFF. The CDR3 coding sequence is TGTGCCAGCAGCTTAGGGATCGCGGATAATGAAAAACTGTTTTTT.